This TCR beta chain is drawn from a study of T cell responses to AZD1222 COVID-19 vaccine. Whole-study findings and limits: The donor group comprised mostly white British people and more females; the analysis possibly underestimated clonal diversity. Unmutated variant regions reportedly attract nearly half of all spike-specific TCRs. The study identified only five to seven AZD1222 recipients as seropositive at baseline. Sampled repertoires all dated from after the peak T cell response.

The method was immunoSEQ multiplex PCR; TCRdb's version includes in-frame clones alone and lacks a portion of them. The data show more than 95,000 clones, with 89% seen just once and approximately 4.5% held by the top ten. The ends were cut back, 3 bases at V and 1 base at J, with 12 bases in the middle. Germline CDR1 and CDR2: MRHNA and SNTAGT. The CDR3 sequence is 15 residues long. Details on this clone: Its antigen is currently unknown.

The source was peripheral blood, collected on day 0 of AZD1222 vaccination. The chain recombines TRBV6-4 with TRBJ1-1, with TRBD1 as a possible D gene (5 bases). This receptor was identified in an adult in good health. The CDR3 nucleotides read TGTGCCAGCAGTGATAATCAGGGCAAGAACACTGAAGCTTTCTTT. This translates into CASSDNQGKNTEAFF.